The rows below give T cell receptor beta chains drawn from one sample of a study of OX40 agonist ivuxolimab in advanced cancers. Method: immunoSEQ multiplex PCR; TCRdb's copy keeps in-frame clones and lacks some. There are tens of thousands of clones in the sample; about 90% occur only once, and around 28% lies in the top ten. Material: CD4+ or CD8+ T cells sorted from blood, obtained in a trial of the OX40 agonist ivuxolimab. The origin of the receptors is an adult with an advanced solid tumor such as melanoma, head and neck, liver or kidney cancer. Each CDR3 is given with its conserved first and last residue. The order of the fields is J gene, D gene, clone size, V gene, CDR3 DNA, CDR3 protein. D genes are given only for firm matches. The size of a clone is reported for some rows only, either as once, few or many, or as a class for expanded clones.

TRBJ2-7	NA	NA	TRBV6-1	TGTGCCAGCAGTGAATCGGCAGGTCTTTACGAGCAGTACTTC	CASSESAGLYEQYF
TRBJ1-1	NA	NA	TRBV27	TGTGCCAGCAGTTTAGAGGGTAACACTGAAGCTTTCTTT	CASSLEGNTEAFF
TRBJ2-7	NA	NA	TRBV9	TGTGCCAGCAGCGGGGTCCGGGCAGGCGTCTACGAGCAGTACTTC	CASSGVRAGVYEQYF
TRBJ2-7	NA	NA	TRBV11-3	TGTGCCAGCAGCTTAGATCACACCCCATTGTCGGCCTCCTACGAGCAGTACTTC	CASSLDHTPLSASYEQYF
TRBJ2-7	TRBD1	few	TRBV7-8	TGTGCCAGCAGCTTAGAACAGGGGTACCCCTACGAGCAGTACTTC	CASSLEQGYPYEQYF
TRBJ2-7	NA	NA	TRBV25-1	TGTGCCAGCTCCACATCCACACGCAACGAGCAGTACTTC	CASSTSTRNEQYF
TRBJ2-3	TRBD1	NA	TRBV7-7	TGTGCCAGCAGTCCAACAGGGGGCACAGATACGCAGTATTTT	CASSPTGGTDTQYF
TRBJ1-1	NA	few	TRBV27	TGTGCCAGCAGCTGGGAGGGGGACACTGAAGCTTTCTTT	CASSWEGDTEAFF
TRBJ1-2	NA	NA	TRBV19	TGTGCCAGTAGTATCCACCCCCGGGACGATAGGTGCACCTTC	CASSIHPRDDRCTF
TRBJ2-1	TRBD2	NA	TRBV2	TGTGCCAGCAGTGAAGGACGGGGGGGCCCAGATGAGCAGTTCTTC	CASSEGRGGPDEQFF
TRBJ2-7	NA	once	TRBV7-8	TGTGCCAGCAGCTTAACGGGGGGCGCTTACGAGCAGTACTTC	CASSLTGGAYEQYF
TRBJ2-7	TRBD2	NA	TRBV27	TGTGCCAGCAGTCCTAGCGGAGCCCTCCTACACGAGCAGTACTTC	CASSPSGALLHEQYF
TRBJ2-1	TRBD2	NA	TRBV4-1	TGCGCCAGCAGCACCACTAGCGACCAGTTCTTC	CASSTTSDQFF
TRBJ1-5	NA	NA	TRBV6-5	TGTGCCAGCAGTTACTCACAGGGAACCCAACCCCAGCATTTT	CASSYSQGTQPQHF
TRBJ1-6	TRBD1	NA	TRBV9	TGTGCCAGCAGCGCCCCCCGGGACAGGGGTAATTCACCCCTCCACTTT	CASSAPRDRGNSPLHF
TRBJ2-5	NA	NA	TRBV9	TGTGCCAGCAGCGTATGGGCAGGGCAACTCCAAGAGACCCAGTACTTC	CASSVWAGQLQETQYF
TRBJ2-1	TRBD2	NA	TRBV11-2	TGTGCCAGCAGCCCCGCGGGGGGCTCCTACAATGAGCAGTTCTTC	CASSPAGGSYNEQFF
TRBJ2-2	NA	once	TRBV27	TGTGCCAGCACGATATCCCCTGACGGGGAGCTGTTTTTT	CASTISPDGELFF
TRBJ1-3	NA	NA	TRBV9	TGTGCCAGCAGCGGAGGGGTACAGGGCTCTGGAAACACCATATATTTT	CASSGGVQGSGNTIYF
TRBJ1-1	NA	NA	TRBV6-6	TGTGCCAGCACCATCCAGGCGGGACAGAACACTGAAGCTTTCTTT	CASTIQAGQNTEAFF
TRBJ2-4	TRBD2	NA	TRBV5-6	TGTGCCAGCAGTGGTCGGGGGGAAAACATTCAGTACTTC	CASSGRGENIQYF
TRBJ2-7	NA	NA	TRBV27	TGTGCCAGCAGTTTGCAGGGGGGCTCCTACGAGCAGTACTTC	CASSLQGGSYEQYF
TRBJ1-3	NA	NA	TRBV6-1	TGTGCCAGCAGGGAAGCTGGAAACACCATATATTTT	CASREAGNTIYF
TRBJ1-5	NA	NA	TRBV11-2	TGTGCCAGCAGCTTAGGAGGGGATAGTCAGCCCCAGCATTTT	CASSLGGDSQPQHF
TRBJ1-6	NA	NA	TRBV19	TGTGCCAGTAGTATCAGGGACTATAATTCACCCCTCCACTTT	CASSIRDYNSPLHF
TRBJ2-1	TRBD1	once	TRBV6-1	TGTGCCAGCAGTCTACGGGACAGCTCCTACAATGAGCAGTTCTTC	CASSLRDSSYNEQFF
TRBJ1-5	NA	NA	TRBV30	TGTGCCTGGAGGGGGGGCGGAAGGCGCAATCAGCCCCAGCATTTT	CAWRGGGRRNQPQHF
TRBJ2-7	NA	NA	TRBV6-5	TGTGCCAGCAGTCCGATCCCAGGGGCTCCTTACGAGCAGTACTTC	CASSPIPGAPYEQYF
TRBJ1-5	NA	NA	TRBV6-5	TGTGCCAGCAGTTACTCGAGACAGGCTAGCAATCAGCCCCAGCATTTT	CASSYSRQASNQPQHF
TRBJ1-2	TRBD1	NA	TRBV2	TGTGCCAGCAGCGGACAGGGGCCCGGTCTTAACTATGGCTACACCTTC	CASSGQGPGLNYGYTF
TRBJ2-1	TRBD1	NA	TRBV11-2	TGTGCCAGCAGACCCTCCGGGACAGCGGTTTACAATGAGCAGTTCTTC	CASRPSGTAVYNEQFF
TRBJ2-1	TRBD1	NA	TRBV9	TGTGCCAGCACAACAGGGGGTGCGGTTTACAATGAGCAGTTCTTC	CASTTGGAVYNEQFF
TRBJ2-7	TRBD1	NA	TRBV19	TGTGCCAGTAGTATTGGGGCAGGGGGCTACGAGCAGTACTTC	CASSIGAGGYEQYF
TRBJ2-1	TRBD1	NA	TRBV6-5	TGTGCCAGCAGTTACGGACAGGGGGCCGATGAGCAGTTCTTC	CASSYGQGADEQFF
TRBJ1-1	NA	NA	TRBV5-1	TGCGCCAGCAGCTTGGATGTTCGGGACACTGAAGCTTTCTTT	CASSLDVRDTEAFF
TRBJ1-1	NA	NA	TRBV5-4	TGTGCCAGCTCCCCTCCGAGCACTGAAGCTTTCTTT	CASSPPSTEAFF
TRBJ2-7	NA	NA	TRBV19	TGTGCCAGTAGCGCCCGGGACCGGTCCTCCTACGAGCAGTACTTC	CASSARDRSSYEQYF
TRBJ1-1	NA	once	TRBV27	TGTGCCAGCTCACTTGGGATCGGCTCAACTGAAGCTTTCTTT	CASSLGIGSTEAFF
TRBJ2-2	TRBD1	NA	TRBV7-9	TGTGCCAGCAGCTCCGGGACAGAGAACACCGGGGAGCTGTTTTTT	CASSSGTENTGELFF
TRBJ1-5	NA	NA	TRBV7-8	TGTGCCAGCAGCTTATCGTTGGGGACTGAGGGCAATCAGCCCCAGCATTTT	CASSLSLGTEGNQPQHF
TRBJ1-1	NA	NA	TRBV6-1	TGTGCCAGCAGTCACAGGGAGGGCACTGAAGCTTTCTTT	CASSHREGTEAFF
TRBJ2-2	NA	NA	TRBV10-1	TGCGCCAGCAGTGAGGTCGGAGACACCGGGGAGCTGTTTTTT	CASSEVGDTGELFF
TRBJ2-1	TRBD2	NA	TRBV19	TGTGCCAGTAGTTCCGGGACTAGCGGGTACAATGAGCAGTTCTTC	CASSSGTSGYNEQFF
TRBJ1-1	TRBD1	NA	TRBV6-5	TGTGCCAGCAGTTACGGAGACAGGGCGACTGAAGCTTTCTTT	CASSYGDRATEAFF
TRBJ2-7	NA	NA	TRBV11-2	TGTGCCAGCGGCACCCCGGCATACTACGAGCAGTACTTC	CASGTPAYYEQYF
TRBJ2-7	NA	NA	TRBV4-1	TGCGCCAGCAGCCAAGATCTTGGCAGGGTATCCTACGAGCAGTACTTC	CASSQDLGRVSYEQYF
TRBJ2-7	NA	NA	TRBV27	TGTGCCAGCAGTCACGGCGCCTACGAGCAGTACTTC	CASSHGAYEQYF
TRBJ2-7	NA	NA	TRBV6-6	TGTGCCAGCAAGGTCGAAGTCGGAGGCCACGAGCAGTACTTC	CASKVEVGGHEQYF
TRBJ2-5	NA	NA	TRBV19	TGTGCCAGTAGTATGCACGGGGTGTACCAAGAGACCCAGTACTTC	CASSMHGVYQETQYF
TRBJ2-7	NA	NA	TRBV28	TGTGCCAGCACCACGAGGGGGGGCGAGCAGTACTTC	CASTTRGGEQYF
TRBJ1-1	NA	NA	TRBV7-2	TGTGCCAGCAGCTTTTGGGGGTACACTGAAGCTTTCTTT	CASSFWGYTEAFF